Below, 21 T cell receptor beta chains from the same sample are listed, as sequenced in a study of OX40 agonist ivuxolimab in advanced cancers. Some clones are missing from TCRdb's copy, which holds only in-frame ones; the method was immunoSEQ multiplex PCR. The sample carries 35,000 to 50,000 clones, 70% to 90% recorded once. The material was CD4+ or CD8+ T cells sorted from blood, obtained in a trial of the OX40 agonist ivuxolimab. These receptors came from an adult with an advanced solid tumor such as melanoma, head and neck, liver or kidney cancer.

This clone showed up just once. The chain has TRBV4-3 and TRBJ2-7; the match to TRBD1 covers 10 bases. The V gene's germline CDR1 is LGHNA and CDR2 YSLEER. The CDR3 extends over 14 amino acids. Trimming removed 7 bases from V and 3 bases from J; junction bases left unmatched: 6. CDR3 region: CASTPGTGVYEQYF. CDR3 nucleotide sequence: TGCGCCAGCACCCCCGGGACAGGGGTCTACGAGCAGTACTTC.

CDR3 amino acids: CASSLRGGQVYSYEQYF. The CDR3 region has the DNA TGCGCCAGCAGCTTGCGGGGTGGACAGGTTTACTCCTACGAGCAGTACTTC. This chain joins TRBV5-1 and TRBJ2-7; TRBD1 agrees at 7 bases. The CDR3 totals 17 residues. CDR1 and CDR2 (germline): SGHRS, YFSETQ. Losses at the gene ends were 1 base for V and 0 bases for J; bases not matched to a gene: 10.

The sample holds a few counts of this clone. One end of the junction varies from germline; a read error may be responsible. Other DNA sequences in the sample encode the same CDR3. This rearrangement joins TRBV7-3 to TRBJ1-5; no reliable D call. The CDR3 consists of 13 residues. Germline-derived CDR1 and CDR2 are SGHTA and FQGTGA. The CDR3 coding sequence is TGCGCCAGCAGCCAAGAAAGCGATCAGCCCCAGCATTTT. Translation: CASSQESDQPQHF.

The rearrangement links TRBV7-8 to TRBJ2-3; possibly TRBD1 for D (5 bases). V dropped 3 bases and J dropped 4 bases, with 11 bases sitting between them. The CDR3 is 14 residues long. The germline V gene has CDR1 SGHVS and CDR2 FQNEAQ. Here the CDR3 reads CASSFPDNPDTQYF. The CDR3 DNA sequence: TGTGCCAGCAGCTTTCCGGACAACCCAGATACGCAGTATTTT.

The chain carries TRBV28 and TRBJ1-5; no firm D call. V dropped 2 bases and J dropped 6 bases, with 2 bases sitting between them. The CDR3 consists of 11 residues. Germline assignment: CDR1 MDHEN and CDR2 SYDVKM. The chain's CDR3 is CASSLSQPQHF. In DNA form, the CDR3 reads TGTGCCAGCAGTTTAAGTCAGCCCCAGCATTTT.

The chain uses TRBV2 and TRBJ2-7, with 10 nucleotides matching TRBD1. CDR1 and CDR2 from the germline V gene are SNHLY and FYNNEI. This CDR3 is 14 amino acids long. Losses at the gene ends were 6 bases for V and 5 bases for J; bases not matched to a gene: 7. The CDR3 reads CASSTTGGVDEQYF. The CDR3, as DNA: TGTGCCAGCAGCACGACAGGGGGCGTCGACGAGCAGTACTTC.

V and J are TRBV7-3 and TRBJ2-1; D is unresolved. The V and J ends lost 5 bases and 8 bases respectively, with 16 bases between them. Germline CDR1 is SGHTA and CDR2 is FQGTGA. This CDR3 comprises 14 residues. CDR3 sequence (DNA): TGTGCCAGCAGCATCCATTCTCGGGCAGATGAGCAGTTCTTC. Its protein is CASSIHSRADEQFF.

CDR3 DNA: TGTGCCAGCAGCTTGGGACAGGGGGCCTCCGGGGAGCTGTTTTTT. Amino acids: CASSLGQGASGELFF. V usage is TRBV7-7 and J usage is TRBJ2-2; 12 bases align to TRBD1. The CDR3 spans 15 residues. Germline CDR1 is SSHAT and CDR2 is FNYEAQ (reference sequence). Germline trimming cut 3 bases from V and 6 bases from J; bases unmatched to any gene: 2.

The gene calls are TRBV6-5 and TRBJ1-2; D is undetermined. Trimming took 0 bases from V and 3 from J, leaving 11 bases between them. Per the germline V gene, CDR1 is MNHEY and CDR2 is SVGAGI. The CDR3 consists of 15 residues. CDR3 coding DNA: TGTGCCAGCAGTTACTCAGGGTCTCGGGACTATGGCTACACCTTC. It encodes CASSYSGSRDYGYTF.

The rearrangement uses TRBV28 and TRBJ2-7, with TRBD1 matching over 9 bases. The CDR3 is 14 residues long. The V and J ends lost 6 bases and 6 bases, in that order; junction bases with no gene match: 9. Per germline, CDR1 MDHEN and CDR2 SYDVKM. CDR3 sequence: CASSTYRDRVEQYV. In DNA, the CDR3 is TGTGCCAGCAGCACCTACCGGGACAGGGTCGAGCAGTACGTC.

V gene TRBV5-1 combines with J gene TRBJ2-3; no definite D call. V lost 8 bases and J lost 2, with 6 bases in between. CDR1 is SGHRS, CDR2 YFSETQ, per germline. The CDR3 contains 11 residues. CDR3 DNA sequence: TGCGCCAGAGTAGTCACAGATACGCAGTATTTT. Translating it yields CARVVTDTQYF. The entire variable domain, with the rest obtained from reference TRBV5-1 and TRBJ2-3, is as follows: KAGVTQTPRYLIKTRGQQVTLSCSPISGHRSVSWYQQTPGQGLQFLFEYFSETQRNKGNFPGRFSGRQFSNSRSEMNVSTLELGDSALYLCARVVTDTQYFGPGTRLTVL.

The CDR3 here is CASSLSGEQYF. The CDR3 nucleotides are TGTGCCAGCAGTTTGAGTGGCGAGCAGTACTTC. The gene calls are TRBV28 and TRBJ2-7, with unresolved D. Trimming took off 3 bases at V and 6 bases at J, with 6 bases between the two ends. The CDR3 length is 11 residues. Germline V CDR1 and CDR2: MDHEN, SYDVKM.

The chain couples TRBV27 to TRBJ2-3; no clear D gene. In germline, CDR1 is MNHEY, CDR2 SMNVEV (reference sequence). V was pared by 4 bases and J by 2 bases, with 1 base between. The CDR3 has 11 residues. CDR3 sequence reads: CASSSTDTQYF. CDR3 sequence (DNA): TGTGCCAGCAGTTCCACAGATACGCAGTATTTT.

The V call is TRBV27, the J call TRBJ2-2, with no clear D. Germline CDR1 MNHEY, CDR2 SMNVEV (reference sequence). The CDR3 is made up of 16 amino acids. V shed 7 bases and J shed 1 base, with 16 bases lying between them. The DNA of the CDR3 is TGTGCCAGCACCAAACTCGCCACCTTGAACACCGGGGAGCTGTTTTTT. Amino acid sequence: CASTKLATLNTGELFF.

This chain links TRBV9 with TRBJ2-7; TRBD1 or TRBD2 may be the D gene (6 bases each). This CDR3 has 15 amino acids. Germline CDR1 reads SGDLS; CDR2 reads YYNGEE. The V gene lost 1 base and the J gene lost 1 base, with 12 bases spanning the gap. CDR3 DNA sequence: TGTGCCAGCAGCGTATCGCGGGACACGTCCTACGAGCAGTACTTC. This translates into CASSVSRDTSYEQYF. The variable domain in full, completed from reference TRBV9 and TRBJ2-7, reads DSGVTQTPKHLITATGQRVTLRCSPRSGDLSVYWYQQSLDQGLQFLIQYYNGEERAKGNILERFSAQQFPDLHSELNLSSLELGDSALYFCASSVSRDTSYEQYFGPGTRLTVT.

This clone was counted a few times. The gene calls are TRBV9 and TRBJ1-2; no clear D gene. V lost 3 bases and J lost 7, with 13 bases in between. The germline CDR1 and CDR2 sequences are SGDLS and YYNGEE. This CDR3 is built from 13 residues. The CDR3 here is CASSGARVAGYTF. The CDR3 nucleotides are TGTGCCAGCAGCGGGGCCCGGGTTGCTGGCTACACCTTC.

This clone was seen once. This chain joins TRBV5-4 and TRBJ2-7; the match to TRBD1 covers 10 bases. CDR3 length: 15 amino acids. The germline V gene has CDR1 SGHNT and CDR2 YYREEE (reference sequence). V shed 4 bases, J shed 5 bases, and the junction held 9 bases outside the gene matches. The CDR3 sequence is CASSPYGTGVHEQYF. For the CDR3, the DNA is TGTGCCAGCAGCCCTTACGGGACAGGGGTCCACGAGCAGTACTTC.

DNA of the CDR3: TGTGCCAGTGACGGGGAGACCCAGTACTTC. This encodes CASDGETQYF. The rearrangement joins TRBV2 to TRBJ2-5, with no clear D. This CDR3 is built from 10 residues. Trimming removed 9 bases at V and 5 bases at J, with 7 bases between. Germline V lookup: CDR1 SNHLY, CDR2 FYNNEI.

The V and J genes are TRBV12-5 and TRBJ1-1, with D unclear. The CDR3 is 13 residues long. Germline CDR1 and CDR2: LGHNT and FRNRAP. V gave up 7 bases and J gave up 3 bases, with 12 bases separating them. The chain's CDR3 is CASAPGPYTEAFF. CDR3 coding DNA: TGTGCTAGTGCTCCCGGACCCTACACTGAAGCTTTCTTT.

The chain has TRBV4-3 and TRBJ1-2; the D gene is possibly TRBD1 (6 bases). The V end was cut by 1 base, the J end by 4 bases, with 10 bases between. Germline V gives CDR1 LGHNA, CDR2 YSLEER. The CDR3 consists of 14 residues. The CDR3 coding sequence is TGCGCCAGCAGCCAAGTTGTGGACAGCTATGGCTACACCTTC. Translating gives CASSQVVDSYGYTF.

V and J are TRBV4-1 and TRBJ1-2; no firm D call. Germline V lookup: CDR1 MGHRA, CDR2 YSYEKL. This CDR3 has 15 residues. V gave up 0 bases and J gave up 5 bases, with 13 bases separating them. For the CDR3, the DNA is TGCGCCAGCAGCCAAGATCGAGGCAGCCCTTATGGCTACACCTTC. It yields the protein CASSQDRGSPYGYTF.